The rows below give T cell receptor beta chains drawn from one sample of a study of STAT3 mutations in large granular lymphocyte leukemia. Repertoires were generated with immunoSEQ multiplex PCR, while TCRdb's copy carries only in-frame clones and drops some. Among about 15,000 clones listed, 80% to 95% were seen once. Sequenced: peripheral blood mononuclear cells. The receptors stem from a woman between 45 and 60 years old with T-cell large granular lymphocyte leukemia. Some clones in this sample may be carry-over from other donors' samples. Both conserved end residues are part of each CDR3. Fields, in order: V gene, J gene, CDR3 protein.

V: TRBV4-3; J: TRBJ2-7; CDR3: CASSLQTGSDEQYF
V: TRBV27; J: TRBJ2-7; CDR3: CASSSFRGNPYEQYF
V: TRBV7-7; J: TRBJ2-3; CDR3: CASALGPGTDTQYF
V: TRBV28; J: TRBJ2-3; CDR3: CASRGQGSDTQYF
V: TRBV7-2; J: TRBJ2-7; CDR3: CASSLGGATSYEQYF
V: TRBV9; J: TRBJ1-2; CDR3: CASSGEAGRWGYTF
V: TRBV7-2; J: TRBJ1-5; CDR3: CASSSERGNQPQHF
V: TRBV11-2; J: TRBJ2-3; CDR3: CASSTHSGVTDTQYF
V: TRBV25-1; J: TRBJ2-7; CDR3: CASSEFGPTYEQYF
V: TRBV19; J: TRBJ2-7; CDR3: CASRPRGQTYEQYF
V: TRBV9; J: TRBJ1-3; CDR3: CASSTEGTGGSDTIYF
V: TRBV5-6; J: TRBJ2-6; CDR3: CASSRDRRSGSSGANVLTF
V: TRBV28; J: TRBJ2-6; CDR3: CAVRDRGSGANVLTF
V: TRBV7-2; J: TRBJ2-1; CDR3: CASSSGQRSSYNEQFF
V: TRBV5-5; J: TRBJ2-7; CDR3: CASSLHSSYEQYF
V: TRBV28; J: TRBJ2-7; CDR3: CASSKTGVNSYEQYF